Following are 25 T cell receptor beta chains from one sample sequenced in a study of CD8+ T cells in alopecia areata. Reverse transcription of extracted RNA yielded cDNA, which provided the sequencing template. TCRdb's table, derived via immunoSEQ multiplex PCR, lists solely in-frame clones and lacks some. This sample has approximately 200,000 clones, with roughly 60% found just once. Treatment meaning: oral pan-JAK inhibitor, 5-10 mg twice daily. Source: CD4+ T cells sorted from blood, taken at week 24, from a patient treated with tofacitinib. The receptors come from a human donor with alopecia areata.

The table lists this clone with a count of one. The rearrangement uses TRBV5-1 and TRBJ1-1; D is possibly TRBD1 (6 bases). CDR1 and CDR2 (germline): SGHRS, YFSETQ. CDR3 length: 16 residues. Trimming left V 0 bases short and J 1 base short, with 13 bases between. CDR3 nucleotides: TGCGCCAGCAGCTTGGTAGGGGGTGGTAAGAACACTGAAGCTTTCTTT. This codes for CASSLVGGGKNTEAFF. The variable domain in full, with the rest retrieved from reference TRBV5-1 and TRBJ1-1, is KAGVTQTPRYLIKTRGQQVTLSCSPISGHRSVSWYQQTPGQGLQFLFEYFSETQRNKGNFPGRFSGRQFSNSRSEMNVSTLELGDSALYLCASSLVGGGKNTEAFFGQGTRLTVV.

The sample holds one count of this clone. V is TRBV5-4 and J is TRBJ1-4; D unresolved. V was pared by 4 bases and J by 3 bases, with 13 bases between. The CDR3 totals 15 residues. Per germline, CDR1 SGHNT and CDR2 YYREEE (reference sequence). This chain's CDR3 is CASSRAASSNEKLFF. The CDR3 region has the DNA TGTGCCAGCAGCCGCGCGGCCTCCTCTAATGAAAAACTGTTTTTT.

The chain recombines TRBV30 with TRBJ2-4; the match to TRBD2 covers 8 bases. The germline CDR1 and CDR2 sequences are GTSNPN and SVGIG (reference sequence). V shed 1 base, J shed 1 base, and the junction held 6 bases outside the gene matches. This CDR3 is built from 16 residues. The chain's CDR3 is CAWSGVGGGAKNIQYF. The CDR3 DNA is TGTGCCTGGAGTGGAGTCGGGGGGGGTGCCAAAAACATTCAGTACTTC.

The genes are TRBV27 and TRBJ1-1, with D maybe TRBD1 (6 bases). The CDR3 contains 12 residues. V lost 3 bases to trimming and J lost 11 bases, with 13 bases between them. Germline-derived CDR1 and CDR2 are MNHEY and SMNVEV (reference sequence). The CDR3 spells CASSFPGAKAFF. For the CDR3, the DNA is TGTGCCAGCAGTTTCCCAGGGGCGAAGGCTTTCTTT.

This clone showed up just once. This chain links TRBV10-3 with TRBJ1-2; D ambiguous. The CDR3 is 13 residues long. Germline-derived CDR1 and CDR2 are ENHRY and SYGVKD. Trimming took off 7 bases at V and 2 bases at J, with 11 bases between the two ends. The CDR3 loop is CAIKNSRNYGYTF. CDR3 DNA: TGTGCCATCAAAAACAGCCGAAACTATGGCTACACCTTC.

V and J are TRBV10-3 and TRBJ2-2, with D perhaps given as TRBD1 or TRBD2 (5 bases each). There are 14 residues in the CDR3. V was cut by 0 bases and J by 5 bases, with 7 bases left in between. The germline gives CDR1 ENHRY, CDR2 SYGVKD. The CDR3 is CAISESGTTGELFF. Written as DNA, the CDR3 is TGTGCCATCAGTGAGTCGGGGACGACCGGGGAGCTGTTTTTT.

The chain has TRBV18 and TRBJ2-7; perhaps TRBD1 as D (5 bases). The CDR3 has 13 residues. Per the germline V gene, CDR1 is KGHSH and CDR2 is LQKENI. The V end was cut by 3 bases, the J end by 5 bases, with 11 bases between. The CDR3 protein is CASSPGQYNEQYF. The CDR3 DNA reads TGTGCCAGCTCACCGGGGCAGTACAACGAGCAGTACTTC.

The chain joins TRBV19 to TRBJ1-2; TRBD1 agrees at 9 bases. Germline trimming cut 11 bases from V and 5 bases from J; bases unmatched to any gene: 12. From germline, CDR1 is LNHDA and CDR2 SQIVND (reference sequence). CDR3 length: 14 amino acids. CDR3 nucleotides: TGTGCCGGTCTGATACCGGGACAGGGTTATGGCTACACCTTC. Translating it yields CAGLIPGQGYGYTF. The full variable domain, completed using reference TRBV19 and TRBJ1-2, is DGGITQSPKYLFRKEGQNVTLSCEQNLNHDAMYWYRQDPGQGLRLIYYSQIVNDFQKGDIAEGYSVSREKKESFPLTVTSAQKNPTAFYLCAGLIPGQGYGYTFGSGTRLTVV.

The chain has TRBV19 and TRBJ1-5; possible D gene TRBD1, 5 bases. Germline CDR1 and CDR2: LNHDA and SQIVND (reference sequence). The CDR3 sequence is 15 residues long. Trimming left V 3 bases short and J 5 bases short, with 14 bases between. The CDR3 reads CASSMGRRGDQPQHF. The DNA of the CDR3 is TGTGCCAGTAGTATGGGCAGACGGGGGGATCAGCCCCAGCATTTT.

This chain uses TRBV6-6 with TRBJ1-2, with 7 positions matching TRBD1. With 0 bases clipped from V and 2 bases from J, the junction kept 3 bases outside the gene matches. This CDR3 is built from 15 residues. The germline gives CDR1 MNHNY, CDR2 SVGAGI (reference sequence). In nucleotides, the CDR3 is TGTGCCAGCAGTTACTCAGGGGGCAGGAACTATGGCTACACCTTC. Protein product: CASSYSGGRNYGYTF.

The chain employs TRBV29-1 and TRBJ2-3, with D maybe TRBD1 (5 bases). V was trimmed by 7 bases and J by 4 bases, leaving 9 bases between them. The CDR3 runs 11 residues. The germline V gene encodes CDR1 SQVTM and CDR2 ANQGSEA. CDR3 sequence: CSGRRADTQYF. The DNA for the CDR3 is TGCAGCGGACGCAGGGCAGATACGCAGTATTTT.

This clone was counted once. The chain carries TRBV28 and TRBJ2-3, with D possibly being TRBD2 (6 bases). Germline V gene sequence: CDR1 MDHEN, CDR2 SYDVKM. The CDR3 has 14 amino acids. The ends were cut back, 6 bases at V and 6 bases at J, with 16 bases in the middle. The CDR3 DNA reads TGTGCCAGCAGCCCCGGAGGGGTCACGGATACGCAGTATTTT. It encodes CASSPGGVTDTQYF. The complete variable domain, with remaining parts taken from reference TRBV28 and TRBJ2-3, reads DVKVTQSSRYLVKRTGEKVFLECVQDMDHENMFWYRQDPGLGLRLIYFSYDVKMKEKGDIPEGYSVSREKKERFSLILESASTNQTSMYLCASSPGGVTDTQYFGPGTRLTVL.

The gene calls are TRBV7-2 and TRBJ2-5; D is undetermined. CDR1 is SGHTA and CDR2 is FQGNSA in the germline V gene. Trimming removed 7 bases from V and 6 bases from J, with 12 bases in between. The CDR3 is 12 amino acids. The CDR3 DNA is TGTGCCAGCAACCGTGGGGAACAGACCCAGTACTTC. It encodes CASNRGEQTQYF.

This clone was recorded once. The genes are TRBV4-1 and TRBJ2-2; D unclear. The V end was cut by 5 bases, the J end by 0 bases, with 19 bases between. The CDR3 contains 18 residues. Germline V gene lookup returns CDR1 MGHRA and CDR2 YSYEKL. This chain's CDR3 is CASSSPRWAGSNTGELFF. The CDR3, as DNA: TGCGCCAGCAGCTCACCTCGGTGGGCAGGCTCGAACACCGGGGAGCTGTTTTTT.

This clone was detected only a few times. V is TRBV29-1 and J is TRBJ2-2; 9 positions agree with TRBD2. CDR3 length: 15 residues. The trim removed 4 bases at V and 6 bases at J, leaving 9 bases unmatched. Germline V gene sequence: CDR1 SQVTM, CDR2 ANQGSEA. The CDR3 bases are TGCAGCGTTGCATCCGCGGGAGGGCCGTCCGGGGAGCTGTTTTTT. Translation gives CSVASAGGPSGELFF.

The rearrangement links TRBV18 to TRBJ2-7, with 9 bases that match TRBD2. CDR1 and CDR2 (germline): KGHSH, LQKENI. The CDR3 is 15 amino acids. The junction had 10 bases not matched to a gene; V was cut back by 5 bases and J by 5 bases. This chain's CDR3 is CASSSTSGLIDEQYF. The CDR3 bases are TGTGCCAGCTCATCGACTAGCGGATTGATCGACGAGCAGTACTTC. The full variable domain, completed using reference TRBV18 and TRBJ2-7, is NAGVMQNPRHLVRRRGQEARLRCSPMKGHSHVYWYRQLPEEGLKFMVYLQKENIIDESGMPKERFSAEFPKEGPSILRIQQVVRGDSAAYFCASSSTSGLIDEQYFGPGTRLTVT.

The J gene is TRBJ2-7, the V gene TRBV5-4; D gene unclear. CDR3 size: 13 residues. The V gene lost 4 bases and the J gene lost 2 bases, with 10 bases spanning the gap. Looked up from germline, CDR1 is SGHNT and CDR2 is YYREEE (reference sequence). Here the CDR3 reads CASSPGITYEQYF. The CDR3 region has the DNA TGTGCCAGCAGCCCAGGAATAACCTACGAGCAGTACTTC.

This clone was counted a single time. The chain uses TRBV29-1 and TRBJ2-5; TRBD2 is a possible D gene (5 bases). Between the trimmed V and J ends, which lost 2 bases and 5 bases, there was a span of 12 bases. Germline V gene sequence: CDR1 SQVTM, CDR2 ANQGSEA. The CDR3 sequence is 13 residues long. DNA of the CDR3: TGCAGCGTTGAAACCCATAGGAGGGAGACCCAGTACTTC. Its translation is CSVETHRRETQYF.

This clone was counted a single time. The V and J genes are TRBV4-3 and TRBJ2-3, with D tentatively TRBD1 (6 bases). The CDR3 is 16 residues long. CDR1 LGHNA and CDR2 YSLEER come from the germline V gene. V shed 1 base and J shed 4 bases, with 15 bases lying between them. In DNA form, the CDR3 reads TGCGCCAGCAGCCAAGTAGAAAACAGGGTAGCAGATACGCAGTATTTT. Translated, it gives CASSQVENRVADTQYF.

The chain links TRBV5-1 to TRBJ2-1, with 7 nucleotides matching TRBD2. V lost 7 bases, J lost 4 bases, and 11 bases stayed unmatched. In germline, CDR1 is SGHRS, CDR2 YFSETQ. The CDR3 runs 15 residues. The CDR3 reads CASRKTSGEYNEQFF. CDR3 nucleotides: TGCGCCAGCCGGAAAACGAGCGGGGAATACAATGAGCAGTTCTTC.

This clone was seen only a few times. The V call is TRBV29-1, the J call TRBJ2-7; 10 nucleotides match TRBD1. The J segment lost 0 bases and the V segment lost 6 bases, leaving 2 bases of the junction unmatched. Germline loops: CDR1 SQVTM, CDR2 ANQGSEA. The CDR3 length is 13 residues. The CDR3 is CSVRTGGSYEQYF. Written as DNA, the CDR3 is TGCAGCGTCCGGACAGGGGGCTCCTACGAGCAGTACTTC.

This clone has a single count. The CDR3: CASSQEGVQDYEKLFF. CDR3 DNA: TGTGCCAGCAGCCAAGAGGGAGTGCAGGACTATGAAAAACTGTTTTTT. The chain employs TRBV4-2 and TRBJ1-4; D unresolved. CDR1 is LGHNA and CDR2 is YNFKEQ in the germline V gene. The CDR3 loop spans 16 amino acids. V lost 0 bases, J lost 6 bases, and 14 bases lay in between.

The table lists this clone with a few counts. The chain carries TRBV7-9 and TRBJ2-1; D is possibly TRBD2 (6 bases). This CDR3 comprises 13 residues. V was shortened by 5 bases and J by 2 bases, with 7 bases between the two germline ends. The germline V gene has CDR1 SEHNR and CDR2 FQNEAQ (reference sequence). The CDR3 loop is CASSRLAYNEQFF. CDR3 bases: TGTGCCAGCAGCCGACTAGCCTACAATGAGCAGTTCTTC.

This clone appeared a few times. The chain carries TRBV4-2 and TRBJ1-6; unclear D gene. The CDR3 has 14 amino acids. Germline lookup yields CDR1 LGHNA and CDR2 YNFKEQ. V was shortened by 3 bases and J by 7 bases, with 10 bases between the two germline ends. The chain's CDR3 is CASSHQAPNSPLHF. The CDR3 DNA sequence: TGTGCCAGCAGCCACCAAGCCCCCAATTCACCCCTCCACTTT.

The CDR3 spells CASSPWGESETQYF. The CDR3 DNA reads as TGTGCCAGCAGCCCCTGGGGGGAGTCCGAGACCCAGTACTTC. The chain links TRBV28 to TRBJ2-5; maybe TRBD2 (6 bases). Per the germline V gene, CDR1 is MDHEN and CDR2 is SYDVKM. V was trimmed by 6 bases and J by 5 bases, leaving 16 bases between them. This CDR3 is built from 14 residues. Full variable domain (missing parts from reference TRBV28 and TRBJ2-5): DVKVTQSSRYLVKRTGEKVFLECVQDMDHENMFWYRQDPGLGLRLIYFSYDVKMKEKGDIPEGYSVSREKKERFSLILESASTNQTSMYLCASSPWGESETQYFGPGTRLLVL.